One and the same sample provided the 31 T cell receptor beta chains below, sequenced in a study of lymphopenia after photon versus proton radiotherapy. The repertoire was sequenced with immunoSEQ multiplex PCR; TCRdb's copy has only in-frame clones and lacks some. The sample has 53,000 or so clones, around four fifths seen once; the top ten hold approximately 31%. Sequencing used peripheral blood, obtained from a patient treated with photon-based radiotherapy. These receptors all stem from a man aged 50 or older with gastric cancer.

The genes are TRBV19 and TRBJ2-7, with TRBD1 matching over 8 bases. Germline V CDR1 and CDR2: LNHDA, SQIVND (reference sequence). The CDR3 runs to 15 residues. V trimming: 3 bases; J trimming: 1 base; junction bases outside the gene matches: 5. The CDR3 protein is CASSIANRGSYEQYF. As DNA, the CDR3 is TGTGCCAGTAGTATTGCTAACAGGGGGTCCTACGAGCAGTACTTC.

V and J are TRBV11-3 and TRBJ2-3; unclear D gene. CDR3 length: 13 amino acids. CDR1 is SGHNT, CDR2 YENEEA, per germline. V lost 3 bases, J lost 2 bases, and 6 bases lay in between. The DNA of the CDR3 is TGTGCCAGCAGCTTCGGGCCCACAGATACGCAGTATTTT. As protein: CASSFGPTDTQYF.

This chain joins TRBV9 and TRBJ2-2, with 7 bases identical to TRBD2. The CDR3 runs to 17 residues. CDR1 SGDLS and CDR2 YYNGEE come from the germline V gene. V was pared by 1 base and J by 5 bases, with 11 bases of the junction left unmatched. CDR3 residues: CASSVISQRDKTGELFF. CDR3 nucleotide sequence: TGTGCCAGCAGCGTAATAAGCCAGCGGGATAAAACCGGGGAGCTGTTTTTT.

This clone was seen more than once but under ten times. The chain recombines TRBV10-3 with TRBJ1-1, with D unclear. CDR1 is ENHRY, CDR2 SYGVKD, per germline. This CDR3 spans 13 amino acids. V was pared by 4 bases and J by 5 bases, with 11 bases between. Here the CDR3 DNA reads TGTGCCATCAGTGGGAAGGGTGGGACTGAAGCTTTCTTT. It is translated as CAISGKGGTEAFF.

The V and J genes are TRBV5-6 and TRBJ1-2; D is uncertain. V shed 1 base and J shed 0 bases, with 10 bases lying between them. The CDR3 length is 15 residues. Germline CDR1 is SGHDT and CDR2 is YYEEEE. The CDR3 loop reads CASSLISQPNYGYTF. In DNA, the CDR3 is TGTGCCAGCAGCTTGATAAGCCAGCCTAACTATGGCTACACCTTC.

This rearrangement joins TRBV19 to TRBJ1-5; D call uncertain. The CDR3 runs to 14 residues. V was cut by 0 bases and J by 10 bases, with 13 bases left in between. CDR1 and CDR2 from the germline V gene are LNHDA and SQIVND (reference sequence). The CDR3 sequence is CASSIDLRAVPQHF. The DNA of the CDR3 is TGTGCCAGTAGTATAGATTTGAGGGCGGTCCCCCAGCATTTT.

CDR3 protein: CASSWSSRNTGELFF. CDR3 sequence (DNA): TGTGCCAGCAGCTGGTCGTCGAGAAACACCGGGGAGCTGTTTTTT. V and J are TRBV7-9 and TRBJ2-2, with no clear D. CDR3 size: 15 residues. The ends were cut back, 4 bases at V and 2 bases at J, with 11 bases in the middle. Germline V CDR1 and CDR2: SEHNR, FQNEAQ (reference sequence).

CDR3 nucleotides: TGTGCCAGCAGTTACCCGAGTACCCATACGCAGTATTTT. Its translation is CASSYPSTHTQYF. This chain joins TRBV6-5 and TRBJ2-3, with D uncertain. V was clipped by 2 bases and J by 7 bases, with 10 bases between them. From germline, CDR1 is MNHEY and CDR2 SVGAGI. This CDR3 is 13 amino acids long.

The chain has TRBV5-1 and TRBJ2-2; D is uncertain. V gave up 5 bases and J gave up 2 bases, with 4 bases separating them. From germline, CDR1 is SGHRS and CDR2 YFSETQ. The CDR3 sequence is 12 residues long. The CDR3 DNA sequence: TGCGCCAGCAGGATTAACACCGGGGAGCTGTTTTTT. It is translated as CASRINTGELFF.

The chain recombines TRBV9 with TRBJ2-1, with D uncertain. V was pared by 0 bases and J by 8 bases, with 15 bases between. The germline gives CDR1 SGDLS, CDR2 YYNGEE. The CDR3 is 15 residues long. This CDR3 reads CASSVAPSISDEQFF. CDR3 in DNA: TGTGCCAGCAGCGTAGCCCCTAGTATATCCGATGAGCAGTTCTTC.

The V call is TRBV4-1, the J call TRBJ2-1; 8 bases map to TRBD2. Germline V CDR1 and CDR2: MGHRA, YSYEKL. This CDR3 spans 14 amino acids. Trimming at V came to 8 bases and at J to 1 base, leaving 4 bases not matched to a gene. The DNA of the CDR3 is TGCGCCAGCCGGGGGGGGTGGTCCTACAATGAGCAGTTCTTC. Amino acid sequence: CASRGGWSYNEQFF.

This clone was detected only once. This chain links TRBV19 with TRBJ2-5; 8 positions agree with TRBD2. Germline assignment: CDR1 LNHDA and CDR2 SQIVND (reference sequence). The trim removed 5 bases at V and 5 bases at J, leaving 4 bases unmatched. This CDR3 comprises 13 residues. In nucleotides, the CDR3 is TGTGCCAGTAGTGTTAGCGGGACGGAGACCCAGTACTTC. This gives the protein CASSVSGTETQYF.

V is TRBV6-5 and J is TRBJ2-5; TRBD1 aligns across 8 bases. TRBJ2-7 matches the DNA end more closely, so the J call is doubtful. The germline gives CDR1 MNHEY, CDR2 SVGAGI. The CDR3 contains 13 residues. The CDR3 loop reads CASSKTGAYEQYF. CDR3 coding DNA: TGTGCCAGCAGTAAGACAGGGGCCTACGAGCAGTACTTC.

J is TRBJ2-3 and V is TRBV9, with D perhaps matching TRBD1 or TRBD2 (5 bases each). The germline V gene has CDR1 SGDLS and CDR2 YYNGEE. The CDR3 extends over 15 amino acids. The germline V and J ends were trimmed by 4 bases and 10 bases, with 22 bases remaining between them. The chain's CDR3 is CASSPRSDGTISQYF. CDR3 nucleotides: TGTGCCAGCAGCCCGAGGTCCGACGGGACCATATCGCAGTATTTT.

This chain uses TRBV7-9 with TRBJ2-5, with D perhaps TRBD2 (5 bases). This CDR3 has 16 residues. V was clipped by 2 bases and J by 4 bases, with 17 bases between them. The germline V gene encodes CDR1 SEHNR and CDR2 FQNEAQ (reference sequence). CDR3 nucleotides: TGTGCCAGCAGCTTAAATACTAGACCAGGCGGAGAGACCCAGTACTTC. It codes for CASSLNTRPGGETQYF.

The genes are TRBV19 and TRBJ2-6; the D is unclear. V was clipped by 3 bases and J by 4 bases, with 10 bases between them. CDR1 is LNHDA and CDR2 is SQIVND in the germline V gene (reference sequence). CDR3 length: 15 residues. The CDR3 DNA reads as TGTGCCAGTAGTATTAGGGTTCTGGGGGCCAACGTCCTGACTTTC. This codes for CASSIRVLGANVLTF. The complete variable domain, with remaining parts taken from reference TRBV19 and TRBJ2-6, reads DGGITQSPKYLFRKEGQNVTLSCEQNLNHDAMYWYRQDPGQGLRLIYYSQIVNDFQKGDIAEGYSVSREKKESFPLTVTSAQKNPTAFYLCASSIRVLGANVLTFGAGSRLTVL.

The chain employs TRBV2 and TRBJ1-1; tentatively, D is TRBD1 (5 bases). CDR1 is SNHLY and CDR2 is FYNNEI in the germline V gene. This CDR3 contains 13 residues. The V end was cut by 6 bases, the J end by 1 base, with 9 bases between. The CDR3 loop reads CASRGTANTEAFF. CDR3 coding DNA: TGTGCCAGCAGGGGGACGGCGAACACTGAAGCTTTCTTT.

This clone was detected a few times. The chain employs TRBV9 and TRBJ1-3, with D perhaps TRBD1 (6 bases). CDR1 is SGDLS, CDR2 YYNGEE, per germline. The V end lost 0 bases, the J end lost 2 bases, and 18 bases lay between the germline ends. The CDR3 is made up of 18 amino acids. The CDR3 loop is CASSVGPLTGGPGNTIYF. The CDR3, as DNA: TGTGCCAGCAGCGTAGGGCCCTTGACAGGAGGCCCTGGAAACACCATATATTTT.

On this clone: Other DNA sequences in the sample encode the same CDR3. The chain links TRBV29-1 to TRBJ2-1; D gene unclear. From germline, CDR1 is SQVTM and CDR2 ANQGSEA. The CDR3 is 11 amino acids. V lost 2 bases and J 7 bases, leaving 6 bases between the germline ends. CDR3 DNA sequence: TGCAGCGTTGAAAGCTATAATGAGCAGTTCTTC. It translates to CSVESYNEQFF.

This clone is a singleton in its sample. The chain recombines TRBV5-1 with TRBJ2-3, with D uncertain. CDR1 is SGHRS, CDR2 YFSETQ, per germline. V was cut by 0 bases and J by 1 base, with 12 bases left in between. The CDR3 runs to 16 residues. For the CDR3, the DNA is TGCGCCAGCAGCTTGGGTCCCCCGCCGCGCACAGATACGCAGTATTTT. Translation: CASSLGPPPRTDTQYF.

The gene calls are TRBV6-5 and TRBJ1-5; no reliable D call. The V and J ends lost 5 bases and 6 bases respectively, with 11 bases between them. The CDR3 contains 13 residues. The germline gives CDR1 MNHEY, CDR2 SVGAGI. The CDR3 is CASSARSGQPQHF. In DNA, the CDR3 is TGTGCCAGCAGTGCGAGGAGTGGTCAGCCCCAGCATTTT.

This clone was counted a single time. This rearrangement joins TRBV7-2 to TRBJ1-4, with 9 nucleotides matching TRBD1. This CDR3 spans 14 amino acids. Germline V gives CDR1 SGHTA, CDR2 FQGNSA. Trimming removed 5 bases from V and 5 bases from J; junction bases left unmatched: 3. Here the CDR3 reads CASSRTGVNEKLFF. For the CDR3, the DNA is TGTGCCAGCAGCAGGACAGGGGTGAATGAAAAACTGTTTTTT. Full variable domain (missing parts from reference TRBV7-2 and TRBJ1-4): GAGVSQSPSNKVTEKGKDVELRCDPISGHTALYWYRQSLGQGLEFLIYFQGNSAPDKSGLPSDRFSAERTGGSVSTLTIQRTQQEDSAVYLCASSRTGVNEKLFFGSGTQLSVL.

The CDR3 DNA reads TGTGCCAGCAAACAAAGGACAGGGGGCGACTATGGCTACACCTTC. This codes for CASKQRTGGDYGYTF. The chain recombines TRBV7-2 with TRBJ1-2, with 11 bases aligning to TRBD1. The J segment lost 3 bases and the V segment lost 7 bases, leaving 7 bases of the junction unmatched. Looked up from germline, CDR1 is SGHTA and CDR2 is FQGNSA. The CDR3 runs to 15 residues. Drawing the rest from reference TRBV7-2 and TRBJ1-2, the complete variable domain is GAGVSQSPSNKVTEKGKDVELRCDPISGHTALYWYRQSLGQGLEFLIYFQGNSAPDKSGLPSDRFSAERTGGSVSTLTIQRTQQEDSAVYLCASKQRTGGDYGYTFGSGTRLTVV.

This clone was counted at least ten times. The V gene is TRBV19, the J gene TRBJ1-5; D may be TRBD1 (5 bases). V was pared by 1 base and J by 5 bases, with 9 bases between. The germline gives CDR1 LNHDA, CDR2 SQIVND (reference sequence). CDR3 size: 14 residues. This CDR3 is CASSIGGFYQPQHF. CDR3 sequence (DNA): TGTGCCAGTAGTATAGGGGGGTTTTATCAGCCCCAGCATTTT.

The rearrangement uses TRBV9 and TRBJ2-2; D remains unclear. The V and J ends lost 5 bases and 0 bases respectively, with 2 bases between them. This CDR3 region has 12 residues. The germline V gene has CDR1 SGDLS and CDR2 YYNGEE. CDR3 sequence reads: CASRPNTGELFF. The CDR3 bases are TGTGCCAGCAGGCCGAACACCGGGGAGCTGTTTTTT. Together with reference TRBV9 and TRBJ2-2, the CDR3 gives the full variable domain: DSGVTQTPKHLITATGQRVTLRCSPRSGDLSVYWYQQSLDQGLQFLIQYYNGEERAKGNILERFSAQQFPDLHSELNLSSLELGDSALYFCASRPNTGELFFGEGSRLTVL.

CDR3 in amino acids: CSVVPGLGIEDTQYF. CDR3 nucleotides: TGCAGCGTCGTTCCGGGACTAGGAATAGAAGATACGCAGTATTTT. The chain has TRBV29-1 and TRBJ2-3; TRBD2 matches 8 bases. CDR3 length equals 15 residues. The germline CDR1 and CDR2 sequences are SQVTM and ANQGSEA. J was trimmed by 5 bases and V by 6 bases; bases with no gene match: 13.

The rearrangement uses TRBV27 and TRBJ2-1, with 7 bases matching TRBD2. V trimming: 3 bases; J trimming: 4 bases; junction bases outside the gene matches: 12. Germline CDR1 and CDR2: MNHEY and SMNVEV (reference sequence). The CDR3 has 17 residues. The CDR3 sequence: CASSLGSLSGTYNEQFF. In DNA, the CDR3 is TGTGCCAGCAGTTTGGGATCCCTAAGCGGGACTTACAATGAGCAGTTCTTC.

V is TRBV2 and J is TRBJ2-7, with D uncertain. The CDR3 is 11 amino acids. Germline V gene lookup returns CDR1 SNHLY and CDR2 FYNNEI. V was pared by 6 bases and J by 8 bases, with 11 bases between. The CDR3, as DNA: TGTGCCAGCAGCCCCTACGGACAGCAGTACTTC. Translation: CASSPYGQQYF.

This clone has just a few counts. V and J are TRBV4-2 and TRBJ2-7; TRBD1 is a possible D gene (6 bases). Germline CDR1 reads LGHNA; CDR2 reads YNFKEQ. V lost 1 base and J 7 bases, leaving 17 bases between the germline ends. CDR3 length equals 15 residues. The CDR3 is CASSQGEPGVREQYF. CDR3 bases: TGTGCCAGCAGCCAAGGGGAGCCAGGGGTTCGGGAGCAGTACTTC.

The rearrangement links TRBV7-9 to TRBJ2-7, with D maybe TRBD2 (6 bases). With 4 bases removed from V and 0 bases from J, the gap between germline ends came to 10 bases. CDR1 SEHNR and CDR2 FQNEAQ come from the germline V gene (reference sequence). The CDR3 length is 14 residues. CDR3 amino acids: CASSSLAISYEQYF. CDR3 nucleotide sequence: TGTGCCAGCAGCTCCCTAGCGATCTCCTACGAGCAGTACTTC.

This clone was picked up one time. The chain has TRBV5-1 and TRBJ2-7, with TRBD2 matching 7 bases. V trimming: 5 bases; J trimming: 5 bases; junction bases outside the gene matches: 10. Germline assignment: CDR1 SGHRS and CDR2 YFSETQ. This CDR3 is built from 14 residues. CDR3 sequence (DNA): TGCGCCAGCAGGGAGGGAGGGCTCGGGAACGAGCAGTACTTC. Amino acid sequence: CASREGGLGNEQYF.